The subject of this entry is one TCR beta chain. The source of the sample is a study of blood T cell repertoires in COVID-19. Background on the study: The cDNA or gDNA used as material had been derived from T cells, B-cell-depleted T cells, or PBMCs.

In the original workflow: The authors estimated nucleated cell counts from reference gene primer amplification. The assay was immunoSEQ multiplex PCR, and TCRdb's table has in-frame clones only and misses some. That table is the source of V, J and clone size, and D and trimming were worked out from the DNA. The sample contains about 40,000 clones, about four fifths of which appear only once. CDR3 length: 19 amino acids. V lost 4 bases and J 5 bases, leaving 29 bases between the germline ends. Germline CDR1 is SGHAT and CDR2 is FQNNGV. The genes are TRBV11-2 and TRBJ1-2; maybe TRBD1 (5 bases). The sequence was obtained from a human donor with acute or convalescent COVID-19. The donor label of this sample is uncertain. Sample: peripheral blood. The CDR3 bases are TGTGCCAGCAGCTCCCGTGGGGAGGAATCAGGGATCCTTAGTTATGGCTACACCTTC. Encoded protein: CASSSRGEESGILSYGYTF. Based on the CDR3 plus reference TRBV11-2 and TRBJ1-2, the full variable domain is EAGVAQSPRYKIIEKRQSVAFWCNPISGHATLYWYQQILGQGPKLLIQFQNNGVVDDSQLPKDRFSAERLKGVDSTLKIQPAKLEDSAVYLCASSSRGEESGILSYGYTFGSGTRLTVV.